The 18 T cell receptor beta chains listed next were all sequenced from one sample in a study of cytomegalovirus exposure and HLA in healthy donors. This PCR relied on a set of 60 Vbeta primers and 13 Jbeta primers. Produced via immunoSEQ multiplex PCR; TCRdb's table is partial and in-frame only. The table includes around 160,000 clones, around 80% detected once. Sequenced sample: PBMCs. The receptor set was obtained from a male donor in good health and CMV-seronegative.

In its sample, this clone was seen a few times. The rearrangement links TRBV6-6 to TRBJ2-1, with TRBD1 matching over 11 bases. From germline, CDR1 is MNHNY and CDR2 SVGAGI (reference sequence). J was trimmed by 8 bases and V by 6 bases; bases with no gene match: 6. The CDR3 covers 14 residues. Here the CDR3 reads CASSPRTGGDEQFF. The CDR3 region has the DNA TGTGCCAGCAGCCCACGGACAGGGGGCGATGAGCAGTTCTTC.

This CDR3 reads CASSLGLAGEQFF. In DNA form, the CDR3 reads TGTGCCAGCAGCTTAGGACTAGCGGGTGAGCAGTTCTTC. J is TRBJ2-1 and V is TRBV7-9; TRBD2 matches at 10 bases. This CDR3 spans 13 amino acids. CDR1 and CDR2 from the germline V gene are SEHNR and FQNEAQ (reference sequence). The V segment lost 1 base and the J segment 9 bases; nucleotides outside the gene matches: 0. Full variable domain (remainder filled in from reference TRBV7-9 and TRBJ2-1): DTGVSQNPRHKITKRGQNVTFRCDPISEHNRLYWYRQTLGQGPEFLTYFQNEAQLEKSRLLSDRFSAERPKGSFSTLEIQRTEQGDSAMYLCASSLGLAGEQFFGPGTRLTVL.

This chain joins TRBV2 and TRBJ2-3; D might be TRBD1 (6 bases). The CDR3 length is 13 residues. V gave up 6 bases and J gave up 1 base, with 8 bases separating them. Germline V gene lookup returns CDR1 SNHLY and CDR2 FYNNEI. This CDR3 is CASRRQGTDTQYF. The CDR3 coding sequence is TGTGCCAGCAGGAGACAGGGCACAGATACGCAGTATTTT. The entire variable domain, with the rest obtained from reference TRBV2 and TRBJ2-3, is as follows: EPEVTQTPSHQVTQMGQEVILRCVPISNHLYFYWYRQILGQKVEFLVSFYNNEISEKSEIFDDQFSVERPDGSNFTLKIRSTKLEDSAMYFCASRRQGTDTQYFGPGTRLTVL.

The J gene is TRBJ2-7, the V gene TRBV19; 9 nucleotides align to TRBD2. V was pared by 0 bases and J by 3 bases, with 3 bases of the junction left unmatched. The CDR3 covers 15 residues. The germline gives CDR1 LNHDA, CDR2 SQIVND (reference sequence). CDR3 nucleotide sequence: TGTGCCAGTAGTATAGATAGCGGGAGAGGCTACGAGCAGTACTTC. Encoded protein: CASSIDSGRGYEQYF.

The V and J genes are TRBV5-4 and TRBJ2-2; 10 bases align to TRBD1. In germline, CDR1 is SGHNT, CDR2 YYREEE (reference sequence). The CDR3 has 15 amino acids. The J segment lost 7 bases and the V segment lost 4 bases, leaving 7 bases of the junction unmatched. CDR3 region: CASSKGTGAGGELFF. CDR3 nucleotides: TGTGCCAGCAGCAAAGGGACAGGGGCGGGCGGGGAGCTGTTTTTT.

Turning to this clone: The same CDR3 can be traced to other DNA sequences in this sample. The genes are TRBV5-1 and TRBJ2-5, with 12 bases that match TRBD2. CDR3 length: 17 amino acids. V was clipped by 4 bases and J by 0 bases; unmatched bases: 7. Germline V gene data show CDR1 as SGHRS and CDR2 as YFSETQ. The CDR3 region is CASSPGTSGRYQETQYF. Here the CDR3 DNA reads TGCGCCAGCAGCCCCGGGACTAGCGGGCGGTACCAAGAGACCCAGTACTTC.

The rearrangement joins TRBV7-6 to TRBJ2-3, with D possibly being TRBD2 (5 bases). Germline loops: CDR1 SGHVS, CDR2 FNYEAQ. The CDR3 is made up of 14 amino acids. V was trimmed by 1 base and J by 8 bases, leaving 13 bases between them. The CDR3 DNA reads TGTGCCAGCAGCTTAGGGGCTAGCTTAGGTACGCAGTATTTT. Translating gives CASSLGASLGTQYF. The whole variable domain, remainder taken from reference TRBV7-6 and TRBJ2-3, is GAGVSQSPRYKVTKRGQDVALRCDPISGHVSLYWYRQALGQGPEFLTYFNYEAQQDKSGLPNDRFSAERPEGSISTLTIQRTEQRDSAMYRCASSLGASLGTQYFGPGTRLTVL.

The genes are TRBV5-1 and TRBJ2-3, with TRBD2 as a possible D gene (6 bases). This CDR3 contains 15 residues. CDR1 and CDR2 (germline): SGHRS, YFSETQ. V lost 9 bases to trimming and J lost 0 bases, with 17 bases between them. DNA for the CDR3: TGCGCCACCCGAGAAGCGGGCTCTAGCACAGATACGCAGTATTTT. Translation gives CATREAGSSTDTQYF.

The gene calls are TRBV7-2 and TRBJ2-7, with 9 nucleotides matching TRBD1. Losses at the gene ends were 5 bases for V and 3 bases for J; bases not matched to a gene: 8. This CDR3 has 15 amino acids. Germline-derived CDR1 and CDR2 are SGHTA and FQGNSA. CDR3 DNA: TGTGCCAGCAGCCCCAAGTGGGGACAGGGCTACGAGCAGTACTTC. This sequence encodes CASSPKWGQGYEQYF.

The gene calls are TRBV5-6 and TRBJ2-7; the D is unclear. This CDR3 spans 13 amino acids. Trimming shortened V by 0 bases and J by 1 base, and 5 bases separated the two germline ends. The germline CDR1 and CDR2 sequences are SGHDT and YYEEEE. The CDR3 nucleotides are TGTGCCAGCAGCTTGGTCGGGTCCTACGAGCAGTACTTC. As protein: CASSLVGSYEQYF.

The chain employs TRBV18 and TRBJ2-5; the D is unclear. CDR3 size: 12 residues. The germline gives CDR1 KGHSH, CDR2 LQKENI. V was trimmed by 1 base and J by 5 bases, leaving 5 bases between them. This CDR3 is CASSPQRETQYF. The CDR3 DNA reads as TGTGCCAGCTCACCACAGAGGGAGACCCAGTACTTC.

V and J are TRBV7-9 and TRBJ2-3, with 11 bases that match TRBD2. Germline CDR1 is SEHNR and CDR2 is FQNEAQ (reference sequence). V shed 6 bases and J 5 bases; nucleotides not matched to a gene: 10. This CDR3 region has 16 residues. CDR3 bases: TGTGCCAGCAGGGACTTACTAGCGGGGGCTATAGATACGCAGTATTTT. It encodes CASRDLLAGAIDTQYF.

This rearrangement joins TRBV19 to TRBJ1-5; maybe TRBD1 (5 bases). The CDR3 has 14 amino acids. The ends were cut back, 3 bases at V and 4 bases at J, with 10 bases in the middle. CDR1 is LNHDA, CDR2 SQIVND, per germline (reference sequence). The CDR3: CASSISTVNQPQHF. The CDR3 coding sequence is TGTGCCAGTAGTATTTCGACAGTTAATCAGCCCCAGCATTTT.

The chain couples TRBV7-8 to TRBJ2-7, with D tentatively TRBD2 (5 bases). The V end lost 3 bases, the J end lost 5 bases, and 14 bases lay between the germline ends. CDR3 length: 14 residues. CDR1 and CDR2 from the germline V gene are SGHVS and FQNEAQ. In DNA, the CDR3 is TGTGCCAGCAGCTTCGGACCTGGAGGCGACGAGCAGTACTTC. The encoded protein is CASSFGPGGDEQYF.

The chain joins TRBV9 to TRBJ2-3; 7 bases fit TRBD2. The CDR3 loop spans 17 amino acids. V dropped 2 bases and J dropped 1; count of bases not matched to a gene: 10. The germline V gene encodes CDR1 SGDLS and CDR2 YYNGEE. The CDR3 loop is CASSVRSREWGTDTQYF. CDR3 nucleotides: TGTGCCAGCAGCGTCAGGTCGCGGGAGTGGGGCACAGATACGCAGTATTTT.

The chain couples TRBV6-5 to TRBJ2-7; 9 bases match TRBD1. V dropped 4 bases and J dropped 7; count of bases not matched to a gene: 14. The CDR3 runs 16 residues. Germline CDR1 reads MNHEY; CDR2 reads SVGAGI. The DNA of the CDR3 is TGTGCCAGCAGTTCCTCCACGAACAGGGGGCCTGGGGAGCAGTACTTC. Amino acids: CASSSSTNRGPGEQYF.

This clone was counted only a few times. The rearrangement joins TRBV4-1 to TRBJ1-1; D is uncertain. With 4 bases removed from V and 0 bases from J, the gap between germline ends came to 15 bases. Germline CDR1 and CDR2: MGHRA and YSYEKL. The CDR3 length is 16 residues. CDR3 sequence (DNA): TGCGCCAGCAGCCCAATCGGACGGGAAATGAACACTGAAGCTTTCTTT. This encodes CASSPIGREMNTEAFF.

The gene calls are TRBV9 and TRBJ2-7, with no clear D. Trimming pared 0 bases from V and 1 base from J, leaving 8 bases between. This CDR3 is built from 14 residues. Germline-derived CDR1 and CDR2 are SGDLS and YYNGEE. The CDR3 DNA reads TGTGCCAGCAGCGTAGCTGCGGCGTCCTACGAGCAGTACTTC. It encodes CASSVAAASYEQYF.